In its sample, the clone carrying this T cell receptor beta chain was seen once. Its antigen is still unknown. This sample was included in a study of cytomegalovirus exposure and HLA in healthy donors. TCRdb's copy holds only in-frame clones and misses some; the assay was immunoSEQ multiplex PCR. This sample has about 330,000 clones, with 80% to 90% found just once. General study results and limits: Confirmation was obtained in vitro that a few CMV-associated chains are specific for CMV antigens. Rare TCR sequences dominated, though some public TCRs recurred in many donors. In the roughly 120 validation repertoires, a later analysis found that first-cohort TCR clusters tended to co-occur.

Trimming shortened V by 4 bases and J by 5 bases, and 9 bases separated the two germline ends. This CDR3 has 13 amino acids. Germline assignment: CDR1 MNHNY and CDR2 SVGAGI (reference sequence). The receptor was isolated from a woman between 18 and 30 years old in good health and CMV-seronegative. The chain recombines TRBV6-6 with TRBJ1-5; no reliable D call. Sequenced input: PBMCs. CDR3 region: CASSFGQDQPQHF. The CDR3 region has the DNA TGTGCCAGCAGTTTTGGTCAGGATCAGCCCCAGCATTTT.